Below are 10 T cell receptor beta chains sequenced from a single sample in a study of cytomegalovirus exposure and HLA in healthy donors. The repertoire was sequenced with immunoSEQ multiplex PCR; TCRdb's copy has only in-frame clones and lacks some. The data show 150,000 to 200,000 clones, approximately 96% seen once. What was sequenced was PBMCs. The receptor source for this set is a woman under 30 in good health and CMV-seronegative.

The V gene is TRBV7-2, the J gene TRBJ2-2; no reliable D call. The germline V and J ends were trimmed by 4 bases and 7 bases, with 7 bases remaining between them. The CDR3 has 12 residues. Germline loops: CDR1 SGHTA, CDR2 FQGNSA. Here the CDR3 reads CASSWLNGELFF. DNA for the CDR3: TGTGCCAGCAGCTGGCTTAACGGGGAGCTGTTTTTT.

This clone was counted a single time. The gene calls are TRBV2 and TRBJ2-2; D possibly corresponds to TRBD2 (6 bases). The germline V gene encodes CDR1 SNHLY and CDR2 FYNNEI. V shed 6 bases and J shed 6 bases, with 14 bases lying between them. The length of the CDR3 is 14 residues. The CDR3 reads CASSRDFRAGELFF. The DNA of the CDR3 is TGTGCCAGCAGCCGGGACTTCCGGGCCGGGGAGCTGTTTTTT. The whole variable domain, remainder taken from reference TRBV2 and TRBJ2-2, is EPEVTQTPSHQVTQMGQEVILRCVPISNHLYFYWYRQILGQKVEFLVSFYNNEISEKSEIFDDQFSVERPDGSNFTLKIRSTKLEDSAMYFCASSRDFRAGELFFGEGSRLTVL.

Points on this clone: A junction end diverges from the germline sequence, so it may reflect a read error. V gene TRBV7-7 combines with J gene TRBJ1-5; D not certain. The V gene's germline CDR1 is SSHAT and CDR2 FNYEAQ (reference sequence). CDR3 length: 13 residues. CDR3 nucleotide sequence: TGTGCTAGCAGCTTAATGACAAATCAGCCCCAGCATTTT. Its protein product is CASSLMTNQPQHF.

The rearrangement joins TRBV27 to TRBJ1-6; no definite D call. The V gene's germline CDR1 is MNHEY and CDR2 SMNVEV (reference sequence). V lost 5 bases to trimming and J lost 6 bases, with 5 bases between them. The CDR3 runs to 12 residues. The CDR3 sequence: CASSLSNSPLHF. In DNA, the CDR3 is TGTGCCAGCAGTCTGAGTAATTCACCCCTCCACTTT.

This chain links TRBV5-4 with TRBJ2-5; 13 nucleotides line up with TRBD2. CDR3 size: 16 residues. Germline loops: CDR1 SGHNT, CDR2 YYREEE (reference sequence). The trim removed 3 bases at V and 3 bases at J, leaving 5 bases unmatched. The CDR3 DNA reads as TGTGCCAGCAGCTCGACGGGACTAGCGGGGAAAGAGACCCAGTACTTC. This encodes CASSSTGLAGKETQYF.

The chain couples TRBV30 to TRBJ1-1, with a possible D match to TRBD1 (5 bases). Trimming shortened V by 1 base and J by 0 bases, and 18 bases separated the two germline ends. The CDR3 extends over 17 amino acids. Germline loops: CDR1 GTSNPN, CDR2 SVGIG (reference sequence). For the CDR3, the DNA is TGTGCCTGGAGTGAGGCCAGGGCGGTCTCGGTGAACACTGAAGCTTTCTTT. This gives the protein CAWSEARAVSVNTEAFF.

This rearrangement joins TRBV11-2 to TRBJ1-6; 10 positions agree with TRBD1. The CDR3 runs 16 residues. V shed 5 bases, J shed 10 bases, and the junction held 11 bases outside the gene matches. The germline V gene has CDR1 SGHAT and CDR2 FQNNGV. CDR3 sequence (DNA): TGTGCCAGCAGCACCCTGGACAGGGGGAAGGGATCACCCCTCCACTTT. Protein sequence: CASSTLDRGKGSPLHF.

The chain uses TRBV2 and TRBJ2-3, with TRBD1 identical over 7 bases. J gave up 2 bases and V 6 bases, and 11 bases lay outside the gene matches. The CDR3 has 16 residues. Germline CDR1 and CDR2: SNHLY and FYNNEI. The CDR3 region is CASSDQGEVSTDTQYF. The CDR3 bases are TGTGCCAGCAGCGATCAGGGGGAAGTGTCCACAGATACGCAGTATTTT.

The chain carries TRBV7-2 and TRBJ2-5, with D tentatively TRBD1 (5 bases). CDR1 and CDR2 from the germline V gene are SGHTA and FQGNSA. Trimming pared 4 bases from V and 4 bases from J, leaving 13 bases between. This CDR3 spans 14 amino acids. In nucleotides, the CDR3 is TGTGCCAGCAGCTACCGGACATCCCGAGAGACCCAGTACTTC. It codes for CASSYRTSRETQYF. The entire variable domain, with the rest obtained from reference TRBV7-2 and TRBJ2-5, is as follows: GAGVSQSPSNKVTEKGKDVELRCDPISGHTALYWYRQSLGQGLEFLIYFQGNSAPDKSGLPSDRFSAERTGGSVSTLTIQRTQQEDSAVYLCASSYRTSRETQYFGPGTRLLVL.

This chain links TRBV4-3 with TRBJ1-2, with unresolved D. V lost 0 bases to trimming and J lost 3 bases, with 14 bases between them. The CDR3 is made up of 16 amino acids. Looked up from germline, CDR1 is LGHNA and CDR2 is YSLEER. The CDR3 loop reads CASSQDLVLGYYGYTF. The CDR3 DNA reads TGCGCCAGCAGCCAAGATCTGGTCCTCGGGTACTATGGCTACACCTTC.